A selection of T cell receptor beta chains follows, all from one sample in a study of cytomegalovirus exposure and HLA in healthy donors. Using immunoSEQ multiplex PCR, the repertoire was profiled, and TCRdb retains in-frame clones only, with some absent. The sample has approximately 150,000 clones; around 78% are singletons. Specimen: PBMCs. The receptors come from a woman between 40 and 50 years old in good health and CMV-seropositive. The CDR3 runs from the conserved cysteine through the conserved F or W. D genes are given only for firm matches. Size values are once, few and many counts, or a class for expanded clones, and some rows have none.

j_call clone_size d_call v_call cdr3_aa cdr3_nt
TRBJ2-1 NA NA TRBV4-2 CASSQGSGVYNEQFF TGTGCCAGCAGCCAAGGTTCAGGCGTCTACAATGAGCAGTTCTTC
TRBJ2-5 NA NA TRBV6-6 CASGSTLQETQYF TGTGCCAGCGGTTCGACTCTCCAAGAGACCCAGTACTTC
TRBJ2-1 NA TRBD1 TRBV29-1 CSVEDNRGNTYNEQFF TGCAGCGTTGAAGATAACAGGGGGAACACCTACAATGAGCAGTTCTTC
TRBJ2-3 once TRBD2 TRBV5-6 CASSGEREAGGGDTQYF TGTGCCAGCAGCGGCGAACGCGAAGCGGGAGGTGGAGATACGCAGTATTTT
TRBJ2-1 NA NA TRBV29-1 CSVSSSYNEQFF TGCAGCGTTTCTTCCTCCTACAATGAGCAGTTCTTC
TRBJ2-3 NA NA TRBV30 CAWSRQGGSDTQYF TGTGCCTGGAGTCGCCAGGGGGGCTCAGATACGCAGTATTTT
TRBJ1-5 NA NA TRBV2 CASSGQGLRQPQHF TGTGCCAGCAGTGGCCAGGGACTGAGACAGCCCCAGCATTTT
TRBJ1-1 NA TRBD1 TRBV2 CASSEDRTGAEAFF TGTGCCAGCAGTGAAGATAGGACAGGGGCTGAAGCTTTCTTT
TRBJ2-5 once TRBD2 TRBV5-1 CASSLWLAGAQETQYF TGCGCCAGCAGCTTGTGGCTAGCGGGGGCCCAAGAGACCCAGTACTTC
TRBJ2-1 NA TRBD2 TRBV10-2 CATKIGGSNEQFF TGCGCCACCAAAATCGGGGGGTCCAATGAGCAGTTCTTC
TRBJ2-7 once NA TRBV18 CASSPRPGPYEQYF TGTGCCAGCTCACCACGGCCGGGTCCCTACGAGCAGTACTTC
TRBJ1-4 NA TRBD1 TRBV7-8 CASSRTGTGEQKLFF TGTGCCAGCAGCAGGACCGGGACAGGGGAACAAAAACTGTTTTTT
TRBJ2-1 NA NA TRBV5-5 CASSFGGPYNEQFF TGTGCCAGCAGCTTTGGAGGCCCTTACAATGAGCAGTTCTTC
TRBJ1-5 NA NA TRBV27 CASSFQGPNQPQHF TGTGCCAGCAGTTTCCAGGGTCCCAATCAGCCCCAGCATTTT